This T cell receptor beta chain came from a study of blood T cell repertoires in COVID-19. Background on the study: The United States, Italy and Spain were the sources of the acute and convalescent COVID-19 samples. PBMCs, B-cell-depleted T cells, or T cells provided the cDNA or gDNA that made up the material.

While infection was still active, Seattle patients were enrolled and then followed longitudinally. The CDR3 has 14 residues. V was clipped by 6 bases and J by 0 bases, with 12 bases between them. The germline CDR1 and CDR2 sequences are SNHLY and FYNNEI. Original data processing: Estimated nucleated cell counts came from reference gene primer amplification. Clones were sequenced by immunoSEQ multiplex PCR, and TCRdb holds only the in-frame ones, with some missing. V and J calls and clone size are given by that table; D and trimming were obtained from the DNA. This sample has under 400,000 clones, with 75% to 90% found just once.

The chain uses TRBV2 and TRBJ2-7; perhaps TRBD1 as D (5 bases). The source of this sequence is a woman aged 25 to 45 with COVID-19, enrolled during active disease. Sequencing was done on a sample of peripheral blood. The DNA for the CDR3 is TGTGCCAGCAGACAGGTAGTTAGCTCCTACGAGCAGTACTTC. Protein: CASRQVVSSYEQYF.